Below, one T cell receptor beta chain is given with its context. This receptor's antigen is unknown. One base away there is no much larger clone; base qualities are not given. Library construction relied on PCR. The sequencer listed for this sample is Illumina HiSeq 2500. TCR libraries were prepared with molecular barcoding, using unique molecular identifiers to normalize TCRbeta repertoire quantification. TCRdb itself trimmed the public reads at Q25 with fastp, ran MiXCR and retained productive beta chains. Identical CDR3 proteins give one entry, which carries the most common genes and DNA. Counted in this sample were about 500,000 distinct CDR3 sequences; over 25% of them appeared once. The ten largest clones take up roughly 2.5% of the sample. This entry comes from a study of T-cell reconstitution after alpha-beta-depleted transplantation in children (dated by TCRdb to between 2015 and 2016). About the study as a whole: Using TCR repertoire profiling, the study followed T-cell immune reconstitution in a quantitative way in children after TCRalphabeta/CD19-depleted allogeneic hematopoietic cell transplantation.

This receptor was taken from a human donor who donated a stem cell graft to a child with aplastic anemia. The sample was PBMCs from the stem cell graft donor, taken from the stem cell graft.

The encoded CDR3 is CSARTSGRLSTGELFF. The DNA reads as follows: TGCAGTGCTAGGACTAGCGGGAGGTTGAGCACCGGGGAGCTGTTTTTT. The rearranged segments are TRBV20-1 and TRBJ2-2, and 13 bases in between align with TRBD2. Compared with germline, V lacks 3 bases and J lacks 4 bases; bases without a gene match: 5. The CDR3 numbers 16 residues from cysteine through phenylalanine. The sequence is cut down to CDR3 DNA, 48 bases in frame from base 1. CDR1 DFQATT and CDR2 SNEGSKA are derived from the germline V gene (reference sequence).